This TCR beta chain was documented in a study of shared clonotypes between healthy human individuals. Findings of the study overall: Some clonotypes were shared by all four sorted-subset donors, while others were not shared. The non-shared ones had lower generation probabilities than the shared ones. A handful of donors showed sharing of about 4.8% of naive CD4 clonotypes.

Investigators spread the genomic DNA of each subset evenly over several immunoSEQ plates. Repertoires were generated with immunoSEQ multiplex PCR, while TCRdb's copy carries only in-frame clones and drops some. The sample holds about 340,000 clones, less than 75% seen once. Remarks on this clone: Antigen unknown.

Sequenced input: memory CD4+ T cells sorted from blood. Subset specified: CD45RA-negative fraction. The source of this sequence is a man between 25 and 39 years old in good health.

The CDR3 sequence is CASSLEGWDKNIQYF. In DNA form, the CDR3 reads TGTGCCAGCAGTTTGGAGGGCTGGGACAAAAACATTCAGTACTTC. The chain combines TRBV28 with TRBJ2-4; D is possibly TRBD2 (6 bases). The V gene lost 3 bases and the J gene lost 3 bases, with 12 bases spanning the gap. The CDR3 has 15 amino acids. Germline values: CDR1 MDHEN, CDR2 SYDVKM.